This T cell receptor (beta chain) was identified in a study of T cell repertoires in cytomegalovirus infection. Study background: HLA-B-restricted CMV epitopes that are well studied, plus recently identified HLA-C-restricted ones, were used by the study. Public TCR beta signatures indicated both CMV infection and matching HLA type. Study results and caveats: Pooled public TCR beta family frequency picked out CMV carriers with the relevant HLA.

TCRdb processed the reads anew with MiXCR; each CDR3 protein has one entry. The sample includes fewer than 900,000 distinct CDR3 sequences, almost 30% of them seen just once. Looked up from germline, CDR1 is MNHNY and CDR2 is SVGAGI (reference sequence). This CDR3 is built from 10 residues. V was trimmed by 7 bases and J by 6 bases, leaving 6 bases between them. The table lists this clonotype with a count of one. Its antigen is still unknown. The input for sequencing was cultured CD8+ T cells from PBMCs, taken from culture after CMV antigen stimulation. The sequence derives from a human donor in good health (CMV status not recorded). Some clones in this sample may be carry-over from other donors' samples. The V and J genes are TRBV6-6 and TRBJ1-1; D is uncertain. This chain's CDR3 is CASMRAEAFF. CDR3 DNA sequence: TGTGCCAGCATGCGGGCTGAAGCTTTCTTT.